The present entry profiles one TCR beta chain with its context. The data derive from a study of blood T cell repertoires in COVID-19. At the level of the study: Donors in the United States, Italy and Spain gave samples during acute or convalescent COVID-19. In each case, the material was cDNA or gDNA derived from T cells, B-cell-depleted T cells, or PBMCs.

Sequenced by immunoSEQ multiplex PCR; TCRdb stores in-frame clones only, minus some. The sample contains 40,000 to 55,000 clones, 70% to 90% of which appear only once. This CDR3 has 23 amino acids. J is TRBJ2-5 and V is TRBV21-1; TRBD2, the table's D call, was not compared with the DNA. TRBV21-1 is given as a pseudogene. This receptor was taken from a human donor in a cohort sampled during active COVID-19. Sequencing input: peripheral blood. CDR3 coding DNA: TGTGCCAGCAGCAAAGTCCTGAAAACAACCCCATCCGTAGTAGCGGGAAGGGGAGAGACCCAGTACTTC. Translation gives CASSKVLKTTPSVVAGRGETQYF.